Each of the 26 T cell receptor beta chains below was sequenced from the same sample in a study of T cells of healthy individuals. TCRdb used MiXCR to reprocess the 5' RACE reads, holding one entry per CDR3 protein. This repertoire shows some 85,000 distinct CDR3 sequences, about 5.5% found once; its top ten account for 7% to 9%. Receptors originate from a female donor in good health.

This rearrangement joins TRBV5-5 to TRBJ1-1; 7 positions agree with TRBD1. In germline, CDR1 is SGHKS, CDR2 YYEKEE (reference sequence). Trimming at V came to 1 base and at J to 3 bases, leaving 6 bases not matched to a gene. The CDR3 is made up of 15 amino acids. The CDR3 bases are TGTGCCAGCAGCTTGAGTTACAGGGGAGACACTGAAGCTTTCTTT. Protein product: CASSLSYRGDTEAFF.

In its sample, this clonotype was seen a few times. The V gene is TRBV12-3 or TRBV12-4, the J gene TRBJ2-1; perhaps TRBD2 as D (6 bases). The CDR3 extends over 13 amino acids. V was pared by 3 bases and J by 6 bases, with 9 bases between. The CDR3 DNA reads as TGTGCCAGCAGTTTTTACGGGGGCAATGAGCAGTTCTTC. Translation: CASSFYGGNEQFF.

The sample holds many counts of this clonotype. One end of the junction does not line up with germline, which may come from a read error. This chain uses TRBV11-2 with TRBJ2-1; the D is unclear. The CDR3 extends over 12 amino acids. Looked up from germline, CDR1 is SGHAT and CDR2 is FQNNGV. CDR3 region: CASRLQNNEQFF. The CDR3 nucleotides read TGTGCCAGCCGCTTACAGAACAATGAGCAGTTCTTC.

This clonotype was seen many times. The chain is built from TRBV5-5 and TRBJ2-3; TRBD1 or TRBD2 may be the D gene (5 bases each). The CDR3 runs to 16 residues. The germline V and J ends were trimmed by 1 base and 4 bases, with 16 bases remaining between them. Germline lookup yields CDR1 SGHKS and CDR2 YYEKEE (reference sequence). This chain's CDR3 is CASSLFPIGTADTQYF. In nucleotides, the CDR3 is TGTGCCAGCAGCTTGTTTCCCATCGGGACGGCAGATACGCAGTATTTT.

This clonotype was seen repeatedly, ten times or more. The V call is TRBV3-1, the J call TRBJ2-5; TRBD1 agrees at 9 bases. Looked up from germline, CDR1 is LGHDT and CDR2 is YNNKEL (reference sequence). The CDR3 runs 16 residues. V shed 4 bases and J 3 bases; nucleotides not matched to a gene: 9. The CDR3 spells CASSLLPGQGEETQYF. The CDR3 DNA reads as TGTGCCAGCAGCCTACTCCCGGGACAGGGCGAAGAGACCCAGTACTTC.

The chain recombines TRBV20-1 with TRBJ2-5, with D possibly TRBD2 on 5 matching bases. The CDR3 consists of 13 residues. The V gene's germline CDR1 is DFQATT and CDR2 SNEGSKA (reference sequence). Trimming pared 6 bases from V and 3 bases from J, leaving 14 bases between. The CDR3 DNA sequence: TGCAGTGCCCCGACCTCGGGGAAAGAGACCCAGTACTTC. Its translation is CSAPTSGKETQYF.

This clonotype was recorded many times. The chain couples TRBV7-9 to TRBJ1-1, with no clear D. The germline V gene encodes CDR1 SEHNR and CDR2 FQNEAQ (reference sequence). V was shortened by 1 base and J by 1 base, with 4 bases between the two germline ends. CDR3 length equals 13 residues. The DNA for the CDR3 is TGTGCCAGCAGCTTAGACAGGAACACTGAAGCTTTCTTT. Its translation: CASSLDRNTEAFF.

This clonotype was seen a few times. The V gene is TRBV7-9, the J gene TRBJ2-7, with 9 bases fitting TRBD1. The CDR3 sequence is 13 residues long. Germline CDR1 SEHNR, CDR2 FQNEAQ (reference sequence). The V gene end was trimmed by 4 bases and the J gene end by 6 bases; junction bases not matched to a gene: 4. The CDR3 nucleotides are TGTGCCAGCAGCTACGGACAGGGGAGCGAGCAGTACTTC. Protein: CASSYGQGSEQYF.

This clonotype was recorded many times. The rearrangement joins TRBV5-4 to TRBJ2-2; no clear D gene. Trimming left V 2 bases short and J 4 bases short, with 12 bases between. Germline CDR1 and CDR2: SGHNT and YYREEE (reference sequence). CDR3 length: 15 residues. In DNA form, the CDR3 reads TGTGCCAGCAGCTTCATCCACAAGGGCACCGGGGAGCTGTTTTTT. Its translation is CASSFIHKGTGELFF.

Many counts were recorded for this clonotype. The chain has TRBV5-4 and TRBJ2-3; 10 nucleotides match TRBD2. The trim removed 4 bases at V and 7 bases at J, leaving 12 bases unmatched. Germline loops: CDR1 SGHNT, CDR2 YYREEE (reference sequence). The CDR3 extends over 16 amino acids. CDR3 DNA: TGTGCCAGCAGCCTAGAAAGCGGGAGGGCCTCGTATACGCAGTATTTT. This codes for CASSLESGRASYTQYF. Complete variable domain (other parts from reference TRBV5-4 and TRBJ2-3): ETGVTQSPTHLIKTRGQQVTLRCSSQSGHNTVSWYQQALGQGPQFIFQYYREEENGRGNFPPRFSGLQFPNYSSELNVNALELDDSALYLCASSLESGRASYTQYFGPGTRLTVL.

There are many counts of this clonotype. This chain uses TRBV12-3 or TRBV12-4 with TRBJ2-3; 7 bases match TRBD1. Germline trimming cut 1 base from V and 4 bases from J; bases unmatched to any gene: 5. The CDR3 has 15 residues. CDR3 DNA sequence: TGTGCCAGCAGTTTAGTAAGGGGGCAGTCAGATACGCAGTATTTT. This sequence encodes CASSLVRGQSDTQYF.

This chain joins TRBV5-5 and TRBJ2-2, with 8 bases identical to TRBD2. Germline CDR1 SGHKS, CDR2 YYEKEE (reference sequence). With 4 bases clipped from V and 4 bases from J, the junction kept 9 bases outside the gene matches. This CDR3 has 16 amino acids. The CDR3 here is CASSGSAGVTTGELFF. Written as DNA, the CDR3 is TGTGCCAGCAGCGGCTCAGCGGGAGTCACCACCGGGGAGCTGTTTTTT.

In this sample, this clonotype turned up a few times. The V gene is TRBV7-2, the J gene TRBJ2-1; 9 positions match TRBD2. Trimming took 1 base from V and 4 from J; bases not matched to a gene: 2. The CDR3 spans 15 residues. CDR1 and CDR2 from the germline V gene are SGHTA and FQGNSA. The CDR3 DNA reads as TGTGCCAGCAGCTTAGGGACTAGCGCATACAATGAGCAGTTCTTC. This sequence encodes CASSLGTSAYNEQFF.

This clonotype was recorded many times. The CDR3 nucleotides read TGTGCCAGCAGCTCTGACCGGGGGGATTCCTACAATGAGCAGTTCTTC. Translated, it gives CASSSDRGDSYNEQFF. The chain recombines TRBV7-3 with TRBJ2-1; 7 positions agree with TRBD2. V trimming: 4 bases; J trimming: 1 base; junction bases outside the gene matches: 7. CDR3 length: 16 amino acids. Germline values: CDR1 SGHTA, CDR2 FQGTGA.

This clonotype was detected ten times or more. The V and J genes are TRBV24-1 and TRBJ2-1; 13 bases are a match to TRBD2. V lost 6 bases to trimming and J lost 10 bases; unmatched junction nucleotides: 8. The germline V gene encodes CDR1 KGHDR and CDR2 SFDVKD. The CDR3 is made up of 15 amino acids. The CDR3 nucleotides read TGTGCCACCAGTCCCCCGGGACTAGCGGGACGAGAGCAGTTCTTC. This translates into CATSPPGLAGREQFF.

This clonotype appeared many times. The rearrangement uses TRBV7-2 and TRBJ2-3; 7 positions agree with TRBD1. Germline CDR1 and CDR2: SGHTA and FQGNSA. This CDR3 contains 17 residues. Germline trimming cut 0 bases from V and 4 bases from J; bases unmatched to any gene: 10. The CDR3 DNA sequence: TGTGCCAGCAGCTTAGCGCAAGGGGGCGCGCCGTCAGATACGCAGTATTTT. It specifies CASSLAQGGAPSDTQYF.

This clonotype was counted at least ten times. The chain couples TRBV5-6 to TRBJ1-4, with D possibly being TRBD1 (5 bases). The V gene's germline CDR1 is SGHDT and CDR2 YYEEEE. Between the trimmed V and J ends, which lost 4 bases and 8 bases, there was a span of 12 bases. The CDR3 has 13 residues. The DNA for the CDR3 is TGTGCCAGCAGCCTCGACCGGGGGGAAAAACTGTTTTTT. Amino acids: CASSLDRGEKLFF.

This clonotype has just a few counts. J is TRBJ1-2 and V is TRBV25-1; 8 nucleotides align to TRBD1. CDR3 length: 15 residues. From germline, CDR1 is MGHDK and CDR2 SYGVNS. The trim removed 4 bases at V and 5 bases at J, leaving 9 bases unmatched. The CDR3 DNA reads TGTGCCAGCAGTGGGACGACAGGGGACACTTATGGCTACACCTTC. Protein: CASSGTTGDTYGYTF.

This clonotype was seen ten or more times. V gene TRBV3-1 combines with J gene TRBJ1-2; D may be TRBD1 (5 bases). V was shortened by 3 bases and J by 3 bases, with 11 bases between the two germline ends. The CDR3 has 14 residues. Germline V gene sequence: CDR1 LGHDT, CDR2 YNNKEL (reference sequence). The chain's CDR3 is CASSQGPSYYGYTF. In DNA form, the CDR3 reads TGTGCCAGCAGCCAGGGGCCTTCGTACTATGGCTACACCTTC.

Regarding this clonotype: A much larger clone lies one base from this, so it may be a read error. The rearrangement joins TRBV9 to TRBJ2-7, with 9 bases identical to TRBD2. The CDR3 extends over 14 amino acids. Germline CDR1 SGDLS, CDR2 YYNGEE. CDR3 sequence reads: CVSGAGGIEYEQYF. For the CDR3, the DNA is TGTGTCAGCGGAGCGGGAGGAATAGAGTACGAGCAGTACTTC.

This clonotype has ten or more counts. CDR3 bases: TGCAGTGCTAGCAGCGGGAGGGCCCTCACCGGGGAGCTGTTTTTT. Translated, it gives CSASSGRALTGELFF. The rearrangement links TRBV20-1 to TRBJ2-2; 10 positions match TRBD2. The CDR3 spans 15 residues. The germline V gene has CDR1 DFQATT and CDR2 SNEGSKA (reference sequence). The ends lost 3 bases at V and 4 bases at J; junction bases unmatched: 5.

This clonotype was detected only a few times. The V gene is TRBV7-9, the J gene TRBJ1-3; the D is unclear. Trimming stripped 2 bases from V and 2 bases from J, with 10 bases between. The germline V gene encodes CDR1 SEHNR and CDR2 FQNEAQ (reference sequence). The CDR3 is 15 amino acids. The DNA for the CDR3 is TGTGCCAGCAGCTTACTTTCGGGAGCTGGAAACACCATATATTTT. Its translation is CASSLLSGAGNTIYF.

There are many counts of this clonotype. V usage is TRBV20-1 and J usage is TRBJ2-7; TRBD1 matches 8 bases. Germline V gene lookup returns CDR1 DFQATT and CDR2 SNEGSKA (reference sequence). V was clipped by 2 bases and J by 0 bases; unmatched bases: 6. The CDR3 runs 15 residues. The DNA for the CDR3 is TGCAGTGCTAGAACCGGGACAGGTGCCTCCTACGAGCAGTACTTC. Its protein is CSARTGTGASYEQYF.

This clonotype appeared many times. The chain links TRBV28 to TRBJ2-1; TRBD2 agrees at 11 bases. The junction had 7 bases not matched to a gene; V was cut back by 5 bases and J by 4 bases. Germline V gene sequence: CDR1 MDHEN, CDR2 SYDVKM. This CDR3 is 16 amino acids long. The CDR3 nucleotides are TGTGCCAGCAGTCCCCATAGCGGGAGGGGGTACAATGAGCAGTTCTTC. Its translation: CASSPHSGRGYNEQFF.

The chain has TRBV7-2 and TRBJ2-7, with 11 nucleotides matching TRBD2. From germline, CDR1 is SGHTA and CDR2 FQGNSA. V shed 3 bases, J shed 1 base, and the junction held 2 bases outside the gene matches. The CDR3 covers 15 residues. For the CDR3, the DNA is TGTGCCAGCAGCTTGGGACTAGCGGTTTCCTACGAGCAGTACTTC. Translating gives CASSLGLAVSYEQYF.

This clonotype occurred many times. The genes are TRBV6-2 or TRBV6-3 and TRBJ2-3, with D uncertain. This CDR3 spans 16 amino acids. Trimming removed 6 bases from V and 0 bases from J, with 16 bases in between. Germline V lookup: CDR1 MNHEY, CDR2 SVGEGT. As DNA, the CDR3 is TGTGCCAGCAGACCGCGTTGGGGTACTAGCACAGATACGCAGTATTTT. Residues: CASRPRWGTSTDTQYF.